Below, one T cell receptor (beta chain) is given with its context. The sample originates from a study of blood T cell repertoires in COVID-19. Study context: Acute-phase and convalescent COVID-19 samples originated in the United States, Italy and Spain. The cDNA or gDNA used as material had been derived from T cells, B-cell-depleted T cells, or PBMCs.

V dropped 3 bases and J dropped 2; count of bases not matched to a gene: 4. CDR3 length equals 16 residues. The germline CDR1 and CDR2 sequences are DFQATT and SNEGSKA (reference sequence). Methods used by the authors: Amplification with reference gene primers provided the estimates of nucleated cell counts. Generated by immunoSEQ multiplex PCR, the TCRdb table keeps only in-frame clones and is missing some. The V and J calls and clone size are taken from that table; D and trimming were inferred from the DNA. Of 200,000 to 250,000 clones detected, 80% to 90% appear once; the ten largest clones hold roughly 18%.

The TCR sequence derives from a woman of 80 years or more with active or convalescent COVID-19. The specimen was peripheral blood. The J gene is TRBJ2-2, the V gene TRBV20-1; 12 bases line up with TRBD2. CDR3 sequence: CSASSSGGANTGELFF. For the CDR3, the DNA is TGCAGTGCTAGTTCTAGCGGGGGGGCCAACACCGGGGAGCTGTTTTTT.